This T cell receptor (beta chain) is from a study of CXCR3-negative and CXCR3-positive naive CD8 T cells. Study observations and caveats: Most assays used freshly isolated PBMCs, as cryopreservation partially reduced CXCR3. Memory cells differed in TRBV-TRBJ usage, but naive CXCR3-negative and CXCR3-positive cells had similar usage.

With regard to this clonotype: Its specificity is not known.

Germline CDR1 reads SEHNR; CDR2 reads FQNEAQ (reference sequence). The CDR3 totals 17 residues. Researchers prepared the TRB cDNA libraries using 5' RACE with UMI labels. TCRdb reanalyzed the 5' RACE reads, giving one entry per CDR3 protein sequence and no DNA. Here the sample table reports more than 45,000 distinct CDR3 sequences. This receptor was taken from a human donor in good health. Some clones in this sample may be carry-over from other donors' samples. The specimen sequenced was memory CD8+ T cells from blood. This rearrangement joins TRBV7-9 to TRBJ2-2; TCRdb picks TRBD1, but there is no DNA to check that call. This chain's CDR3 is CASSLLQGYLNTGELFF. Using reference TRBV7-9 and TRBJ2-2 for the parts outside the CDR3, the full variable domain is DTGVSQNPRHKITKRGQNVTFRCDPISEHNRLYWYRQTLGQGPEFLTYFQNEAQLEKSRLLSDRFSAERPKGSFSTLEIQRTEQGDSAMYLCASSLLQGYLNTGELFFGEGSRLTVL.